Listed here are 18 T cell receptor beta chains from one sample, sequenced in a study of type 1 and type 2 diabetes patients. Amplification started from genomic DNA. A primer set of 30 forward and 13 reverse primers amplified the CDR3. TCRdb reprocessed the multiplex PCR reads via MiXCR and lists one record per CDR3 protein. The sample shows about 290,000 distinct CDR3 sequences, around 47% of them seen only once. Sequencing was done on a sample of peripheral blood mononuclear cells (PBMCs). The receptors shown here come from a man younger than 30 with type 2 diabetes.

This clonotype was found a few times. The rearrangement links TRBV7-9 to TRBJ2-7; 9 bases line up with TRBD2. The CDR3 spans 15 residues. With V trimmed by 3 bases and J by 7 bases, 10 bases remained unmatched. Germline V gives CDR1 SEHNR, CDR2 FQNEAQ (reference sequence). CDR3 bases: TGTGCCAGCAGCTTCTGGGTAGCGGGAGCGGGGGAGCAGTACTTC. Amino acid sequence: CASSFWVAGAGEQYF.

The chain carries TRBV29-1 and TRBJ2-5, with D unclear. Trimming removed 1 base at V and 1 base at J, with 13 bases between. From germline, CDR1 is SQVTM and CDR2 ANQGSEA. The CDR3 spans 15 residues. In DNA, the CDR3 is TGCAGCGTTGAAGGGTGGAGACGTGCCCAAGAGACCCAGTACTTC. It encodes CSVEGWRRAQETQYF.

This clonotype has ten or more counts. The chain employs TRBV19 and TRBJ1-1; D perhaps matches TRBD1 (5 bases). V dropped 4 bases and J dropped 7 bases, with 16 bases sitting between them. The germline V gene encodes CDR1 LNHDA and CDR2 SQIVND (reference sequence). This CDR3 has 14 amino acids. CDR3 region: CASSTRGEGDEAFF. CDR3 DNA sequence: TGTGCCAGTAGTACCCGGGGGGAAGGGGATGAAGCTTTCTTT.

The rearrangement uses TRBV6-6 and TRBJ2-5; the D call may be TRBD1 or TRBD2 (5 bases each). The CDR3 covers 15 residues. The V gene lost 6 bases and the J gene lost 4 bases, with 18 bases spanning the gap. Germline V gene data show CDR1 as MNHNY and CDR2 as SVGAGI (reference sequence). The CDR3 nucleotides are TGTGCCAGCAGCCTGCCGGGGCTGGGGGTAGAGACCCAGTACTTC. Protein product: CASSLPGLGVETQYF.

The sample holds a few counts of this clonotype. The chain employs TRBV4-1 and TRBJ1-6; D is perhaps TRBD1 (5 bases). This CDR3 is built from 15 residues. V was shortened by 1 base and J by 5 bases, with 9 bases between the two germline ends. The germline V gene encodes CDR1 MGHRA and CDR2 YSYEKL. The CDR3 region has the DNA TGCGCCAGCAGCCAAGGACAGCCAAATAATTCACCCCTCCACTTT. This gives the protein CASSQGQPNNSPLHF.

V and J are TRBV5-1 and TRBJ1-1; D unresolved. Trimming stripped 2 bases from V and 2 bases from J, with 10 bases between. Germline V CDR1 and CDR2: SGHRS, YFSETQ. CDR3 length: 14 amino acids. The CDR3 protein is CASSFSQVNTEAFF. The CDR3 DNA reads TGCGCCAGCAGCTTTAGTCAGGTAAACACTGAAGCTTTCTTT.

The chain combines TRBV12-3 or TRBV12-4 with TRBJ2-3; the match to TRBD2 covers 8 bases. V dropped 5 bases and J dropped 10; count of bases not matched to a gene: 8. The CDR3 sequence is 13 residues long. CDR3 loop: CASSPPGLGPQYF. The CDR3 nucleotides read TGTGCCAGCAGTCCACCGGGACTAGGGCCGCAGTATTTT.

V gene TRBV20-1 combines with J gene TRBJ2-6, with D unclear. The CDR3 is made up of 15 amino acids. Germline values: CDR1 DFQATT, CDR2 SNEGSKA (reference sequence). V lost 3 bases to trimming and J lost 0 bases, with 9 bases between them. The CDR3, as DNA: TGCAGTGCTAGGAAAGGGTACTCTGGGGCCAACGTCCTGACTTTC. The encoded protein is CSARKGYSGANVLTF.

Concerning this clonotype itself: The junction and the germline gene differ at one end; a read error may be behind it. The chain's CDR3 is CSAEGVNTETFF. CDR3 bases: TGCAGTGCCGAGGGTGTGAACACTGAAACTTTCTTT. The genes are TRBV20-1 and TRBJ1-1, with unresolved D. Germline V gene data show CDR1 as DFQATT and CDR2 as SNEGSKA (reference sequence). The CDR3 has 12 amino acids.

The chain recombines TRBV19 with TRBJ1-1, with unresolved D. Germline V gives CDR1 LNHDA, CDR2 SQIVND (reference sequence). The CDR3 has 13 amino acids. The CDR3 loop is CANSYERGTEAFF. CDR3 DNA: TGTGCTAATAGTTACGAACGGGGTACTGAAGCTTTCTTT.

The rearrangement uses TRBV12-3 or TRBV12-4 and TRBJ2-3, with 9 nucleotides matching TRBD1. J was trimmed by 1 base and V by 3 bases; bases with no gene match: 2. The CDR3 totals 15 residues. The DNA for the CDR3 is TGTGCCAGCAGTTTCGGGACAGGGCGCACAGATACGCAGTATTTT. Protein product: CASSFGTGRTDTQYF.

The genes are TRBV24-1 and TRBJ2-5; 8 bases map to TRBD1. The last part of the DNA fits TRBJ2-1 better; the J call may be wrong. There are 17 residues in the CDR3. Germline CDR1 reads KGHDR; CDR2 reads SFDVKD. The CDR3, as DNA: TGTGCCACCAGCGACATATCCGACAGGGGTTTTAAGGGTGAGCAGTTCTTC. Protein: CATSDISDRGFKGEQFF.

On this clonotype itself: The CDR3 ends on some other residue instead of the conserved phenylalanine or tryptophan, so this is likely a read error. The J gene is TRBJ2-2, the V gene TRBV10-3; 7 bases are shared with TRBD1. The CDR3 spans 15 residues. CDR1 ENHRY and CDR2 SYGVKD come from the germline V gene. CDR3 DNA: TGTGCCAGCAGTGAAGTAGTCAGGGGGACCGGGGAGCTGTTTCTT. Translating it yields CASSEVVRGTGELFL.

The chain joins TRBV7-3 to TRBJ2-5; D call uncertain. Germline values: CDR1 SGHTA, CDR2 FQGTGA. The CDR3 totals 13 residues. V shed 3 bases and J shed 5 bases, with 10 bases lying between them. CDR3 DNA sequence: TGTGCCAGCAGCTTCAACTACGGGGAGACCCAGTACTTC. This translates into CASSFNYGETQYF. Full variable domain (remainder filled in from reference TRBV7-3 and TRBJ2-5): GAGVSQTPSNKVTEKGKYVELRCDPISGHTALYWYRQSLGQGPEFLIYFQGTGAADDSGLPNDRFFAVRPEGSVSTLKIQRTERGDSAVYLCASSFNYGETQYFGPGTRLLVL.

To note about this clonotype: Mismatch with germline at one junction end may stem from a read error. This chain connects TRBV29-1 to TRBJ2-6, with D perhaps matching TRBD1 or TRBD2 (6 bases each). This CDR3 has 15 amino acids. Germline V gene data show CDR1 as SQVTM and CDR2 as ANQGSEA. The CDR3 here is CSVEDQNRGANVPTF. The DNA for the CDR3 is TGCAGCGTTGAAGATCAGAATAGGGGGGCCAACGTCCCGACTTTC.

The table lists this clonotype with a few counts. This rearrangement joins TRBV20-1 to TRBJ1-1; possible D gene TRBD1, 6 bases. Germline CDR1 is DFQATT and CDR2 is SNEGSKA (reference sequence). This CDR3 is built from 11 residues. CDR3 bases: TGCAGACCGACAGGGAACACTGAAGCTTTCTTT. Translating it yields CRPTGNTEAFF.

This chain uses TRBV2 with TRBJ1-5, with D unclear. Trimming left V 6 bases short and J 3 bases short, with 12 bases between. Germline loops: CDR1 SNHLY, CDR2 FYNNEI. This CDR3 contains 14 residues. The CDR3 sequence: CASRGDPFNQPQHF. The CDR3 DNA reads as TGTGCCAGCAGGGGAGATCCCTTCAATCAGCCCCAGCATTTT.

This clonotype was found a few times. The chain recombines TRBV7-6 with TRBJ1-5, with 7 bases identical to TRBD1. CDR3 length: 13 amino acids. CDR1 and CDR2 (germline): SGHVS, FNYEAQ. The junction had 4 bases not matched to a gene; V was cut back by 8 bases and J by 3 bases. The CDR3 coding sequence is TGTGCCAGCCGCCAGGGGGTCAATCAGCCCCAGCATTTT. This codes for CASRQGVNQPQHF.